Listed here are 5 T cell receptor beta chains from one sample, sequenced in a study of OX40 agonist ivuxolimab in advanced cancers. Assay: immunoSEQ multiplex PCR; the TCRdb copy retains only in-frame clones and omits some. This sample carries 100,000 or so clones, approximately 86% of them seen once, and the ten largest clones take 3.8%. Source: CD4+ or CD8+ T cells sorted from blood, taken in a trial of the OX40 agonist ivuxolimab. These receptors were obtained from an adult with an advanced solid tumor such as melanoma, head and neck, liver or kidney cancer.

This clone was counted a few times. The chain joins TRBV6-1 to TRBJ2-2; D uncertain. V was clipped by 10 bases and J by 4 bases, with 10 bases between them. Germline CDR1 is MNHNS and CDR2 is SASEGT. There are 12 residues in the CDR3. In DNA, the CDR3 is TGTGCCACCTGGGTTTTCACCGGGGAGCTGTTTTTT. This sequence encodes CATWVFTGELFF.

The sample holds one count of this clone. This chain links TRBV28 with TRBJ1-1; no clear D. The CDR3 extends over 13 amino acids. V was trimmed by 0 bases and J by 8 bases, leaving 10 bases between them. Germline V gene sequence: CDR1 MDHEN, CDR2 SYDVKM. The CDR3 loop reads CASSLWGMNEAFF. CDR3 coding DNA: TGTGCCAGCAGTTTATGGGGCATGAACGAAGCTTTCTTT.

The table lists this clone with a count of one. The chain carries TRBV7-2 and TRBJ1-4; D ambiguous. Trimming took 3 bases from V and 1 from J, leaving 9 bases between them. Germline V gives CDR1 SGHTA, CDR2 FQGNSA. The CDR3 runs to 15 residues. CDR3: CASSFQAETNEKLFF. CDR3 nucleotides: TGTGCCAGCAGCTTCCAGGCAGAAACTAATGAAAAACTGTTTTTT.

This chain's CDR3 is CASSLDGRETQYF. The CDR3 DNA is TGTGCCAGCAGCTTAGATGGGAGAGAGACCCAGTACTTC. This chain links TRBV11-2 with TRBJ2-5; possibly TRBD2 for D (5 bases). Trimming removed 0 bases from V and 4 bases from J, with 6 bases in between. From germline, CDR1 is SGHAT and CDR2 FQNNGV. This CDR3 is built from 13 residues.

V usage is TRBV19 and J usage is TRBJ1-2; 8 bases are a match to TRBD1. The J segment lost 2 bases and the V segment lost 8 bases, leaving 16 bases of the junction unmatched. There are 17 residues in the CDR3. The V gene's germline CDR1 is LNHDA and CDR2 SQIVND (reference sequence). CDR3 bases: TGTGCCAGTGGGGACAGGCGCGCCGCTAACCCAAACTATGGCTACACCTTC. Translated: CASGDRRAANPNYGYTF.